This is a list of T cell receptor beta chains from one sample in a study of human T cells and chemical hapten exposure. TCRdb itself ran the RACE reads through MiXCR, one entry per CDR3 protein. The repertoire consists of nearly 95,000 distinct CDR3 sequences, with roughly 11% occurring once and the leading ten covering less than 2.5%. The specimen comprised whole blood, sampled in connection with sensitization to the hapten diphenylcyclopropenone (DPC). The origin of the receptors is a man aged 35-49 years with alopecia areata. Some clones in this sample may be carry-over from other donors' samples. CDR3s include the opening cysteine and the closing phenylalanine or tryptophan.

j_call: TRBJ2-1
v_call: TRBV2
cdr3_length: 13
cdr3_aa: CASRTEAYNEQFF

j_call: TRBJ2-7
v_call: TRBV27
cdr3_length: 16
cdr3_aa: CASSTNPGLAGSEQYF

j_call: TRBJ2-5
v_call: TRBV11-1
cdr3_length: 13
cdr3_aa: CASSYRRQETQYF

j_call: TRBJ2-1
v_call: TRBV20-1
cdr3_length: 16
cdr3_aa: CSASGTSGRGYNEQFF

j_call: TRBJ2-3
v_call: TRBV4-2
cdr3_length: 14
cdr3_aa: CASSQGTLADTQYF

j_call: TRBJ1-2
v_call: TRBV30
cdr3_length: 10
cdr3_aa: CGTSNYGYTF

j_call: TRBJ2-3
v_call: TRBV7-9
cdr3_length: 13
cdr3_aa: CASSLEWADTQYF

j_call: TRBJ2-5
v_call: TRBV12-3/TRBV12-4
cdr3_length: 16
cdr3_aa: CASSLLAGVGEETQYF

j_call: TRBJ2-3
v_call: TRBV7-8
cdr3_length: 15
cdr3_aa: CASSFSGIITDTQYF

j_call: TRBJ2-1
v_call: TRBV29-1
cdr3_length: 14
cdr3_aa: CSVEGPSRIGVQFF

j_call: TRBJ2-7
v_call: TRBV2
cdr3_length: 14
cdr3_aa: CASTPAGSTYEQYF

j_call: TRBJ2-1
v_call: TRBV7-8
cdr3_length: 17
cdr3_aa: CASSYPLGGLAGYEQFF

j_call: TRBJ2-3
v_call: TRBV14
cdr3_length: 17
cdr3_aa: CASSQVGLAGGGVTQYF

j_call: TRBJ1-5
v_call: TRBV5-1
cdr3_length: 16
cdr3_aa: CASSLGDRVGNQPQHF

j_call: TRBJ1-1
v_call: TRBV7-2
cdr3_length: 14
cdr3_aa: CASSLRRANTEAFF

j_call: TRBJ2-1
v_call: TRBV3-1
cdr3_length: 13
cdr3_aa: CASSQDLGDEQFF

j_call: TRBJ2-1
v_call: TRBV4-3
cdr3_length: 16
cdr3_aa: CASSQDSVRENNEQFF

j_call: TRBJ2-5
v_call: TRBV11-2
cdr3_length: 15
cdr3_aa: CASSSGQGGSETQYF

j_call: TRBJ2-3
v_call: TRBV7-8
cdr3_length: 17
cdr3_aa: CASSLRGRSRSTDTQYF

j_call: TRBJ2-6
v_call: TRBV29-1
cdr3_length: 16
cdr3_aa: CSVSRGEGAGANVLTF

j_call: TRBJ2-5
v_call: TRBV5-4
cdr3_length: 16
cdr3_aa: CASSLDLSTYQETQYF

j_call: TRBJ2-7
v_call: TRBV28
cdr3_length: 12
cdr3_aa: CASSLSGYEQYF

j_call: TRBJ2-3
v_call: TRBV27
cdr3_length: 15
cdr3_aa: CASSLKAPSTDTQYF

j_call: TRBJ2-3
v_call: TRBV7-2
cdr3_length: 15
cdr3_aa: CASSQGLGSTDTQYF

j_call: TRBJ1-5
v_call: TRBV6-6
cdr3_length: 16
cdr3_aa: CASSSGGQGGPQPQHF

j_call: TRBJ2-3
v_call: TRBV6-6
cdr3_length: 19
cdr3_aa: CASVGGRGQRGLRADTQYF